A selection of T cell receptor beta chains follows, all from one sample in a study of shared clonotypes between healthy human individuals. Using immunoSEQ multiplex PCR, the repertoire was profiled, and TCRdb retains in-frame clones only, with some absent. The sample has over 2 million clones, around 90% seen once. The sample comprised naive CD4+ T cells from PBMCs. The receptors were gathered from a man between 18 and 29 years old in good health. Some clones in this sample may be carry-over from other donors' samples. The CDR3 runs from the conserved cysteine through the conserved F or W. The order of the fields is V gene, D gene, J gene, CDR3 length, clone size, CDR3 protein, CDR3 DNA. D genes are given only for firm matches. Rows give clone size only sometimes, using once, few, many, or a class for an expanded clone.

TRBV2	-	TRBJ1-1	12	few	CASRRGNTEAFF	TGTGCCAGCAGACGGGGTAACACTGAAGCTTTCTTT
TRBV5-1	TRBD2	TRBJ2-7	17	-	CASSLAELAGDTGEQYF	TGCGCCAGCAGCTTGGCCGAATTAGCGGGGGATACCGGCGAGCAGTACTTC
TRBV11-2	-	TRBJ2-5	15	-	CASSLGQSYQETQYF	TGTGCCAGCAGCTTAGGACAGAGCTACCAAGAGACCCAGTACTTC
TRBV7-6	TRBD1	TRBJ2-7	14	-	CASSERTGRDEQYF	TGTGCCAGCAGCGAACGGACAGGGCGAGACGAGCAGTACTTC
TRBV5-1	TRBD1	TRBJ2-4	13	-	CASSLDRGNIQYF	TGCGCCAGCAGCTTGGACAGGGGAAACATTCAGTACTTC
TRBV10-1	-	TRBJ1-1	10	few	CASSVLGAFF	TGCGCCAGCAGCGTTTTGGGCGCTTTCTTT
TRBV7-9	TRBD2	TRBJ2-1	13	-	CASSPGGVDEQFF	TGTGCCAGCAGCCCGGGAGGGGTCGATGAGCAGTTCTTC
TRBV5-4	-	TRBJ2-1	15	-	CASSGASSSYNEQFF	TGTGCCAGCAGCGGCGCGTCGAGCTCCTACAATGAGCAGTTCTTC
TRBV5-4	TRBD2	TRBJ2-1	14	-	CASSSRLADNEQFF	TGTGCCAGCAGCTCCCGACTAGCGGACAATGAGCAGTTCTTC
TRBV11-2	-	TRBJ1-1	15	-	CASSLVISKNTEAFF	TGTGCCAGCAGCTTAGTCATCAGTAAGAACACTGAAGCTTTCTTT
TRBV10-3	TRBD1	TRBJ1-5	14	few	CAIQQGGSNQPQHF	TGTGCCATCCAGCAGGGGGGAAGCAATCAGCCCCAGCATTTT
TRBV7-2	-	TRBJ2-7	15	once	CASSLGGLASNEQYF	TGTGCCAGCAGCTTAGGGGGACTGGCTTCTAACGAGCAGTACTTC
TRBV18	-	TRBJ2-5	13	-	CASSPQGRETQYF	TGTGCCAGCTCACCACAGGGGCGGGAGACCCAGTACTTC
TRBV5-8	-	TRBJ2-1	15	-	CASSLALGQSNEQFF	TGTGCCAGCAGCTTGGCCCTAGGACAGAGCAATGAGCAGTTCTTC
TRBV4-2	-	TRBJ2-1	15	-	CASSQDRQGLDEQFF	TGTGCCAGCAGCCAAGATAGGCAGGGTCTTGATGAGCAGTTCTTC
TRBV7-9	-	TRBJ2-1	14	-	CASSLTSGLDEQFF	TGTGCCAGCAGCTTAACTTCGGGGCTCGATGAGCAGTTCTTC
TRBV19	TRBD1	TRBJ2-7	14	-	CASSMGQPSYEQYF	TGTGCCAGTAGTATGGGACAGCCCTCCTACGAGCAGTACTTC
TRBV5-5	-	TRBJ2-7	16	-	CASSLVGGSGAYEQYF	TGTGCCAGCAGCTTGGTAGGCGGGTCGGGCGCCTACGAGCAGTACTTC
TRBV2	-	TRBJ1-4	14	-	CASSMGRNPTELFF	TGTGCCAGCAGTATGGGACGAAATCCCACGGAACTGTTTTTT
TRBV28	-	TRBJ1-4	13	-	CASSFVTSEKLFF	TGTGCCAGCAGTTTCGTAACATCGGAAAAACTGTTTTTT
TRBV19	-	TRBJ2-7	13	-	CASSPTVSYEQYF	TGTGCCAGTAGTCCAACAGTCTCCTACGAGCAGTACTTC
TRBV29-1	-	TRBJ1-1	14	-	CSVVGVGVNTEAFF	TGCAGCGTTGTGGGGGTCGGAGTGAACACTGAAGCTTTCTTT
TRBV5-6	-	TRBJ2-4	13	-	CASSFDRLNIQYF	TGTGCCAGCAGCTTCGACAGACTAAACATTCAGTACTTC
TRBV5-1	TRBD1	TRBJ1-2	15	-	CASSELTGAWGGYTF	TGCGCCAGCAGCGAACTGACAGGGGCATGGGGTGGCTACACCTTC
TRBV6-6	-	TRBJ2-3	14	-	CASSYLDRTDTQYF	TGTGCCAGCAGTTACCTGGACCGCACAGATACGCAGTATTTT
TRBV6-5	-	TRBJ2-4	11	-	CASSYKNIQYF	TGTGCCAGCAGTTACAAGAACATTCAGTACTTC
TRBV11-2	TRBD2	TRBJ2-6	19	-	CASSLGIAGGQGGANVLTF	TGTGCCAGCAGCTTAGGGATAGCGGGAGGTCAGGGTGGGGCCAACGTCCTGACTTTC
TRBV6-4	-	TRBJ2-2	15	-	CASSDWVAGTGELFF	TGTGCCAGCAGTGACTGGGTGGCGGGGACCGGGGAGCTGTTTTTT
TRBV30	TRBD1	TRBJ1-5	14	once	CAWSVGTGNQPQHF	TGTGCCTGGAGTGTCGGGACAGGTAATCAGCCCCAGCATTTT
TRBV23-1	TRBD1	TRBJ2-2	15	-	CASSQSCSDRCGLFF	TGCGCCAGCAGTCAATCTTGCTCGGACAGGTGCGGGCTGTTTTTT
TRBV28	-	TRBJ2-6	15	-	CASSFWRSGANVLTF	TGTGCCAGCAGTTTTTGGCGCTCTGGGGCCAACGTCCTGACTTTC
TRBV6-1	-	TRBJ1-3	13	-	CASSESGGNTIYF	TGTGCCAGCAGTGAGTCAGGGGGAAACACCATATATTTT
TRBV25-1	-	TRBJ2-3	16	-	CASSDPRDPRADTQYF	TGTGCCAGCAGTGACCCTCGCGACCCGAGAGCAGATACGCAGTATTTT
TRBV6-5	-	TRBJ2-1	14	-	CASSPPAVPNEQFF	TGTGCCAGCAGTCCACCCGCGGTCCCAAATGAGCAGTTCTTC
TRBV6-1	-	TRBJ2-7	12	-	CASKGSGYEQYF	TGTGCCAGCAAGGGTAGCGGCTACGAGCAGTACTTC
TRBV11-2	TRBD1	TRBJ2-4	14	-	CASSSRQGSDIQYF	TGTGCCAGCAGCTCCCGACAGGGTAGCGACATTCAGTACTTC
TRBV6-6	-	TRBJ1-6	16	once	CASSYPSGGYNSPLHF	TGTGCCAGCAGTTACCCCTCGGGAGGCTATAATTCACCCCTCCACTTT
TRBV28	-	TRBJ2-5	15	-	CASKVGQGTQETQYF	TGTGCCAGCAAGGTCGGGCAGGGGACTCAAGAGACCCAGTACTTC
TRBV20-1	-	TRBJ1-2	11	once	CSASRVSSYTF	TGCAGTGCTAGTCGCGTTTCGAGCTACACCTTC